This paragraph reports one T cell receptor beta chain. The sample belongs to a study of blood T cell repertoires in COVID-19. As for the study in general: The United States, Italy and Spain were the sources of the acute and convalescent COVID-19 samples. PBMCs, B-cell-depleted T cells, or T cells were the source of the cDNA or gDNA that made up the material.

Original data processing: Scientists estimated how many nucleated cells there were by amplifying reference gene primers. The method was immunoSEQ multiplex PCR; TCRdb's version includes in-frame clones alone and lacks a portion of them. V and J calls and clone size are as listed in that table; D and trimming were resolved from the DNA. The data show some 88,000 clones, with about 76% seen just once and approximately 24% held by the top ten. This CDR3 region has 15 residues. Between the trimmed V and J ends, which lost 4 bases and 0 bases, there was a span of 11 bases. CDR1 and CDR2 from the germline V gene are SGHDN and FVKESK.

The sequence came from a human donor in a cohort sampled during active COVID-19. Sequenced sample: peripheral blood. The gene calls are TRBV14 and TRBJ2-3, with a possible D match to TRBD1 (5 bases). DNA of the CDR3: TGTGCCAGCAGCCTCACGACAGACAGCACAGATACGCAGTATTTT. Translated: CASSLTTDSTDTQYF.